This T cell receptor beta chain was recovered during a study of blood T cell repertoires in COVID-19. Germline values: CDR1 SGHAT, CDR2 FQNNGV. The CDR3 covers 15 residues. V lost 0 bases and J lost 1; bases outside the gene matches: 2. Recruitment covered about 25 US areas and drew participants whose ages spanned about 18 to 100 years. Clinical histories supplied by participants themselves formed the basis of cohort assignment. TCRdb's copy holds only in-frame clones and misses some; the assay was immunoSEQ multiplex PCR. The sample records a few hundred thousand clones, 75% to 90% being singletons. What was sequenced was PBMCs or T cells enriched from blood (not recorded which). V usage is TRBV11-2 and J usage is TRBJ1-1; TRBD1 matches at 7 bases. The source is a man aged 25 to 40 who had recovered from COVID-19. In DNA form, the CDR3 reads TGTGCCAGCAGCTTAGAGGCAGGGGGGAACACTGAAGCTTTCTTT. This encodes CASSLEAGGNTEAFF.